Listed below are T cell receptor beta chains from one sample, sequenced in a study of T cell changes during pregnancy in multiple sclerosis. Some clones are missing from TCRdb's copy, which holds only in-frame ones; the method was immunoSEQ multiplex PCR. Counted here are 50,000 to 65,000 clones, 75% to 90% occurring once; the ten biggest clones make up 0.38%. Sequencing used CD4+ T cells from peripheral blood mononuclear cells, obtained in the third trimester of pregnancy. All receptors derive from a female donor with multiple sclerosis, enrolled in a pregnancy study. CDR3s include the opening cysteine and the closing phenylalanine or tryptophan. The order of the fields is clone size, V gene, J gene, D gene, CDR3 protein, CDR3 DNA. A D gene is named only where the DNA matches it firmly. Clone size appears in some rows only: once, few, many, or a class for an expanded clone.

-	TRBV5-4	TRBJ1-2	-	CASSPGGPLRGDYGYTF	TGTGCCAGCAGCCCGGGGGGGCCTCTACGGGGCGACTATGGCTACACCTTC
-	TRBV11-2	TRBJ1-2	-	CASTGFRDNTLYGYTF	TGTGCCAGCACCGGATTCCGGGACAATACTCTCTATGGCTACACCTTC
-	TRBV30	TRBJ1-3	-	CAWSVGGSGNTIYF	TGTGCCTGGAGTGTTGGAGGCAGTGGAAACACCATATATTTT
-	TRBV30	TRBJ2-1	-	CAWTYGSYNEQFF	TGTGCCTGGACCTACGGCTCCTACAATGAGCAGTTCTTC
-	TRBV7-3	TRBJ1-1	-	CASSFQGPNTEAFF	TGTGCCAGCAGCTTTCAGGGTCCGAACACTGAAGCTTTCTTT
-	TRBV6-1	TRBJ1-4	TRBD1	CASSESSTGNEKLFF	TGTGCCAGCAGTGAGTCGTCGACAGGGAATGAAAAACTGTTTTTT
few	TRBV2	TRBJ1-5	TRBD1	CASSRDSASLSPQHF	TGTGCCAGCAGTCGGGACAGCGCCTCCCTCTCCCCCCAGCATTTT
-	TRBV5-4	TRBJ1-2	-	CASSWDMGYGYTF	TGTGCCAGCAGCTGGGACATGGGCTATGGCTACACCTTC
-	TRBV2	TRBJ2-3	TRBD2	CASTLRGLAGGHRTDTQYF	TGTGCCAGCACTCTAAGAGGCCTAGCGGGCGGCCACCGCACAGATACGCAGTATTTT
-	TRBV7-2	TRBJ2-5	-	CASSYPLGGQETQYF	TGTGCCAGCAGCTACCCATTAGGGGGCCAAGAGACCCAGTACTTC
-	TRBV5-1	TRBJ1-3	-	CASNDNSGNTIYF	TGCGCCAGCAACGACAACTCTGGAAACACCATATATTTT
once	TRBV7-9	TRBJ1-1	-	CASSPGRWGKGTEAFF	TGTGCCAGCAGCCCCGGACGCTGGGGCAAGGGCACTGAAGCTTTCTTT
-	TRBV13	TRBJ2-5	TRBD2	CASSPGLAGVETQYF	TGTGCCAGCAGCCCCGGACTAGCGGGAGTAGAGACCCAGTACTTC
-	TRBV10-2	TRBJ2-5	-	CASSVSGPISRTQYF	TGCGCCAGCAGTGTTTCAGGGCCCATCTCCAGGACCCAGTACTTC
-	TRBV5-6	TRBJ2-6	TRBD1	CASSFLAGQASGANVLTF	TGTGCCAGCAGCTTCCTGGCGGGACAGGCCTCTGGGGCCAACGTCCTGACTTTC
-	TRBV19	TRBJ2-3	-	CASSARLGRATDTQYF	TGTGCCAGTAGTGCCCGACTAGGAAGGGCCACAGATACGCAGTATTTT
once	TRBV19	TRBJ1-1	-	CASSRTEFFF	TGTGCCAGTAGTCGTACGGAGTTCTTCTTT
-	TRBV13	TRBJ1-2	-	CASSLHGYTF	TGTGCCAGCAGCCTACATGGCTACACCTTC
once	TRBV7-2	TRBJ2-7	-	CASSLGGTAGQSYEQYF	TGTGCCAGCAGCTTAGGAGGGACGGCGGGACAGAGCTACGAGCAGTACTTC
-	TRBV7-9	TRBJ2-7	-	CASSSTELEQYF	TGTGCCAGCAGCTCGACAGAACTCGAGCAGTACTTC
-	TRBV27	TRBJ2-7	TRBD2	CASSLSVRGRNEQYF	TGTGCCAGCAGTTTAAGTGTCCGCGGGAGGAACGAGCAGTACTTC
-	TRBV7-8	TRBJ1-2	TRBD1	CASSLARGFGQGAEGYTF	TGTGCCAGCAGCTTAGCGCGGGGGTTTGGACAGGGGGCAGAGGGCTACACCTTC
once	TRBV7-9	TRBJ1-2	TRBD1	CASSYVDRANYGYTF	TGTGCCAGCAGCTATGTAGACAGGGCAAACTATGGCTACACCTTC
-	TRBV27	TRBJ2-3	-	CASSFRDFTPDTQYF	TGTGCCAGCAGCTTCCGGGACTTTACGCCAGATACGCAGTATTTT
medium-sized	TRBV11-2	TRBJ1-1	-	CASRTEMNTEAFF	TGTGCCAGCAGAACAGAGATGAACACTGAAGCTTTCTTT
-	TRBV2	TRBJ2-2	-	CASSKNRPSTGELFF	TGTGCCAGCAGTAAGAACAGGCCATCCACCGGGGAGCTGTTTTTT
-	TRBV7-9	TRBJ1-2	TRBD1	CASSEQGAGGYTF	TGTGCCAGCAGCGAACAGGGGGCTGGTGGCTACACCTTC
-	TRBV21-1	TRBJ1-5	-	CASSKDIGQVDNQPQHF	TGTGCCAGCAGCAAAGATATTGGACAGGTTGACAATCAGCCCCAGCATTTT
-	TRBV6-1	TRBJ2-5	TRBD1	CASSGQQGTGWETQYF	TGTGCCAGCAGTGGCCAACAAGGGACAGGGTGGGAGACCCAGTACTTC
-	TRBV7-9	TRBJ2-7	TRBD2	CASSSRTLLAGGTYEQYF	TGTGCCAGCAGCTCCCGAACACTCCTAGCGGGAGGAACCTACGAGCAGTACTTC
-	TRBV7-9	TRBJ2-5	TRBD2	CASSPRLAGGEETQYF	TGTGCCAGCAGCCCTCGACTAGCGGGGGGGGAAGAGACCCAGTACTTC